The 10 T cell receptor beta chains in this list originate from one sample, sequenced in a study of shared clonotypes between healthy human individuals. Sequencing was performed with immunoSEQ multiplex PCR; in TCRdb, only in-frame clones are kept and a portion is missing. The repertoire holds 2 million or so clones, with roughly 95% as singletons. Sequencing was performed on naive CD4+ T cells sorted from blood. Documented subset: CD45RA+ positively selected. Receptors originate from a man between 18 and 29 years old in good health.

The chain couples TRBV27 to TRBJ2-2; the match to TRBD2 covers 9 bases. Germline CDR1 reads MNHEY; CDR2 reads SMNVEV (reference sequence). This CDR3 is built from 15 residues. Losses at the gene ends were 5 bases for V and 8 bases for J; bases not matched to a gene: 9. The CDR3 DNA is TGTGCCAGCAGTCCACTTAGCGGGAGTTCTGGGGAGCTGTTTTTT. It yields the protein CASSPLSGSSGELFF.

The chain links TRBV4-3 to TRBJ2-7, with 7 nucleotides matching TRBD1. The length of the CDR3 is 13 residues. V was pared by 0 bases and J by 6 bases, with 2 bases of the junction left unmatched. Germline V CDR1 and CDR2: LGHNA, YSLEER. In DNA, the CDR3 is TGCGCCAGCAGCCAAGAAGGGGGCAGCGAGCAGTACTTC. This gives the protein CASSQEGGSEQYF.

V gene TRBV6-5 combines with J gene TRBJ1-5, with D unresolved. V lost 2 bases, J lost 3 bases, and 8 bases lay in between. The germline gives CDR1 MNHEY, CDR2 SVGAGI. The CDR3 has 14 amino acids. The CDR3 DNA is TGTGCCAGCAGTTACGGTCAGTACAATCAGCCCCAGCATTTT. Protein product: CASSYGQYNQPQHF.

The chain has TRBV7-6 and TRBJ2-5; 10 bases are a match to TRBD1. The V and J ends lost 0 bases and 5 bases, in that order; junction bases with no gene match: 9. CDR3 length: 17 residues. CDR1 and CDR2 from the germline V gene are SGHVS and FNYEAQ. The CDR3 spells CASSLAPPTGGGETQYF. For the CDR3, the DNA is TGTGCCAGCAGCTTAGCCCCACCGACAGGGGGCGGGGAGACCCAGTACTTC. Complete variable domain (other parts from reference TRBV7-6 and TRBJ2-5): GAGVSQSPRYKVTKRGQDVALRCDPISGHVSLYWYRQALGQGPEFLTYFNYEAQQDKSGLPNDRFSAERPEGSISTLTIQRTEQRDSAMYRCASSLAPPTGGGETQYFGPGTRLLVL.

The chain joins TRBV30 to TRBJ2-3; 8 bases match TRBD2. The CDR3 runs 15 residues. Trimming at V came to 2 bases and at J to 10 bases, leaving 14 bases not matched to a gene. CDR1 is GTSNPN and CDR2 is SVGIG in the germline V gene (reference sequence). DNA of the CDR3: TGTGCCTGGAGTATGGGGCTAGCGGGCCGAAGTCCGCAGTATTTT. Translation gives CAWSMGLAGRSPQYF.

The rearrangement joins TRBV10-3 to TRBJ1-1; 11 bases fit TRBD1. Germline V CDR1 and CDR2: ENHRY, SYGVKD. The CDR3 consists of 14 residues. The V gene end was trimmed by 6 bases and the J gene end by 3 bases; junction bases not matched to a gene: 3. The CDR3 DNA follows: TGTGCCATCAGCCCGGGACAGGGGGACACTGAAGCTTTCTTT. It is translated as CAISPGQGDTEAFF.

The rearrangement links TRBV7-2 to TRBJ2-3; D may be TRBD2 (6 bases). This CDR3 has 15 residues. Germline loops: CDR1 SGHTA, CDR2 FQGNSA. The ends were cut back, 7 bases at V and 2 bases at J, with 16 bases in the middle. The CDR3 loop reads CASNRRAGLTDTQYF. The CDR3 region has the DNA TGTGCCAGCAACCGAAGGGCGGGGCTCACAGATACGCAGTATTTT.

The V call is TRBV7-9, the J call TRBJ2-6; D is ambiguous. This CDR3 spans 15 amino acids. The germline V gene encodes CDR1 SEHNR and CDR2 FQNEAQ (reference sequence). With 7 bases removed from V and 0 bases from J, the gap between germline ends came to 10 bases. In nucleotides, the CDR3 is TGTGCCAGCACAATTACCAGCTCTGGGGCCAACGTCCTGACTTTC. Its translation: CASTITSSGANVLTF.

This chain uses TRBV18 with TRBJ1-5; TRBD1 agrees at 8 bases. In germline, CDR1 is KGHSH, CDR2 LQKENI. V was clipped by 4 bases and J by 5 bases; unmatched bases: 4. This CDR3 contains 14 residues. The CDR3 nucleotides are TGTGCCAGCTCACTAGACAGGGGCCATCAGCCCCAGCATTTT. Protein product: CASSLDRGHQPQHF.

This chain's CDR3 is CASSVDVGGTGPYGYTF. CDR3 nucleotide sequence: TGTGCCAGCAGCGTAGATGTTGGAGGGACAGGGCCCTATGGCTACACCTTC. The rearrangement joins TRBV9 to TRBJ1-2; 9 bases are a match to TRBD1. Germline loops: CDR1 SGDLS, CDR2 YYNGEE. CDR3 length equals 17 residues. J was trimmed by 4 bases and V by 0 bases; bases with no gene match: 10.